These T cell receptor beta chains were read from a single sample in a study of blood T cell repertoires in COVID-19. Sequenced by immunoSEQ multiplex PCR; TCRdb stores in-frame clones only, minus some. Counted here are hundreds of thousands of clones, 80% to 90% occurring once; the ten biggest clones make up around 1.2%. Material: peripheral blood. Every receptor here comes from a man between 35 and 55 years old with acute or convalescent COVID-19. CDR3s include the opening cysteine and the closing phenylalanine or tryptophan. Each record gives: CDR3 length, clone size, D gene, V gene, J gene, CDR3 protein, CDR3 DNA. D genes are given only for firm matches. Clone size is shown for a subset of rows, as once, few, many or a class of expanded clone.

CDR3 length: 16
clone size: once
D gene: -
V gene: TRBV28
J gene: TRBJ1-1
CDR3 protein: CASSLFRSSSSYEAFF
CDR3 DNA: TGTGCCAGCAGTTTATTTCGTTCCTCCTCGTCCTATGAAGCTTTCTTT

CDR3 length: 15
clone size: -
D gene: TRBD1
V gene: TRBV19
J gene: TRBJ2-7
CDR3 protein: CASSKGQALSYEQYF
CDR3 DNA: TGTGCCAGTAGCAAGGGACAGGCGCTGTCCTACGAGCAGTACTTC

CDR3 length: 13
clone size: -
D gene: -
V gene: TRBV12-3/TRBV12-4
J gene: TRBJ1-5
CDR3 protein: CASIQSGDQPQHF
CDR3 DNA: TGTGCCAGCATCCAATCGGGGGATCAGCCCCAGCATTTT

CDR3 length: 16
clone size: -
D gene: TRBD1
V gene: TRBV6-6
J gene: TRBJ1-3
CDR3 protein: CASSYTTGGSGNTIYF
CDR3 DNA: TGTGCCAGCAGTTACACCACAGGGGGCAGTGGAAACACCATATATTTT

CDR3 length: 13
clone size: -
D gene: -
V gene: TRBV6-5
J gene: TRBJ1-2
CDR3 protein: CASSYEAGYGYTF
CDR3 DNA: TGTGCCAGCAGTTACGAGGCAGGGTATGGCTACACCTTC

CDR3 length: 16
clone size: -
D gene: -
V gene: TRBV28
J gene: TRBJ1-2
CDR3 protein: CASSFGSETANYGYTF
CDR3 DNA: TGTGCCAGCAGTTTTGGGTCCGAGACAGCAAACTATGGCTACACCTTC

CDR3 length: 15
clone size: -
D gene: TRBD1
V gene: TRBV28
J gene: TRBJ2-7
CDR3 protein: CASRRDRGFSYEQYF
CDR3 DNA: TGTGCCAGCAGGCGGGACAGGGGATTCTCCTACGAGCAGTACTTC

CDR3 length: 19
clone size: -
D gene: TRBD1
V gene: TRBV11-3
J gene: TRBJ2-1
CDR3 protein: CASSHCLWRTGSSYNEQFF
CDR3 DNA: TGTGCCAGCAGCCACTGCCTCTGGAGGACAGGGAGCTCCTACAATGAGCAGTTCTTC

CDR3 length: 13
clone size: -
D gene: TRBD1
V gene: TRBV5-4
J gene: TRBJ2-5
CDR3 protein: CASSRTGQETQYF
CDR3 DNA: TGTGCCAGCAGCCGGACAGGGCAAGAGACCCAGTACTTC

CDR3 length: 16
clone size: -
D gene: TRBD1
V gene: TRBV27
J gene: TRBJ1-2
CDR3 protein: CASRLSGKGAIYGYTF
CDR3 DNA: TGTGCCAGCCGCCTCTCCGGGAAGGGGGCAATCTATGGCTACACCTTC

CDR3 length: 14
clone size: once
D gene: TRBD1
V gene: TRBV5-1
J gene: TRBJ2-1
CDR3 protein: CASSYSSTGGEQFF
CDR3 DNA: TGCGCCAGCAGCTATTCATCTACAGGGGGTGAGCAGTTCTTC

CDR3 length: 14
clone size: -
D gene: TRBD1
V gene: TRBV7-2
J gene: TRBJ1-1
CDR3 protein: CASGPGTENTEAFF
CDR3 DNA: TGTGCCAGCGGACCCGGGACAGAGAACACTGAAGCTTTCTTT

CDR3 length: 16
clone size: -
D gene: -
V gene: TRBV4-1
J gene: TRBJ1-4
CDR3 protein: CASSQELRSANEKLFF
CDR3 DNA: TGCGCCAGCAGCCAAGAATTGAGGTCGGCTAATGAAAAACTGTTTTTT

CDR3 length: 15
clone size: -
D gene: TRBD2
V gene: TRBV7-2
J gene: TRBJ2-3
CDR3 protein: CASSSRGGWPDTQYF
CDR3 DNA: TGTGCCAGCAGCTCGCGCGGGGGGTGGCCAGATACGCAGTATTTT

CDR3 length: 15
clone size: -
D gene: TRBD1
V gene: TRBV12-5
J gene: TRBJ1-5
CDR3 protein: CASGRRTGGIQPQHF
CDR3 DNA: TGTGCTAGTGGCCGAAGGACAGGGGGCATTCAGCCCCAGCATTTT

CDR3 length: 11
clone size: -
D gene: -
V gene: TRBV18
J gene: TRBJ1-2
CDR3 protein: CASSSGDGYTF
CDR3 DNA: TGTGCCAGCTCGTCAGGGGATGGCTACACCTTC

CDR3 length: 14
clone size: -
D gene: TRBD2
V gene: TRBV5-6
J gene: TRBJ2-5
CDR3 protein: CASSFLTSSETQYF
CDR3 DNA: TGTGCCAGCAGCTTCCTGACTAGCTCAGAGACCCAGTACTTC

CDR3 length: 15
clone size: -
D gene: TRBD1
V gene: TRBV27
J gene: TRBJ2-1
CDR3 protein: CASSLQGTVSNEQFF
CDR3 DNA: TGTGCCAGCAGTCTACAGGGGACGGTCAGCAATGAGCAGTTCTTC

CDR3 length: 16
clone size: -
D gene: -
V gene: TRBV14
J gene: TRBJ1-2
CDR3 protein: CASRHSGTQPSYGYTF
CDR3 DNA: TGTGCCAGCAGACACTCCGGGACACAACCCTCCTATGGCTACACCTTC

CDR3 length: 16
clone size: -
D gene: TRBD1
V gene: TRBV27
J gene: TRBJ1-5
CDR3 protein: CASSLDYRGSNQPQHF
CDR3 DNA: TGTGCCAGCAGTTTAGATTACAGGGGCAGCAATCAGCCCCAGCATTTT

CDR3 length: 13
clone size: -
D gene: -
V gene: TRBV3-1/TRBV3-2
J gene: TRBJ1-1
CDR3 protein: CASSQGMNTEAFF
CDR3 DNA: TGTGCCAGCAGCCAGGGCATGAACACTGAAGCTTTCTTT

CDR3 length: 17
clone size: -
D gene: TRBD2
V gene: TRBV5-5
J gene: TRBJ2-5
CDR3 protein: CASSFNAGGKIQETQYF
CDR3 DNA: TGTGCCAGCAGCTTCAATGCGGGAGGGAAAATCCAAGAGACCCAGTACTTC

CDR3 length: 14
clone size: -
D gene: -
V gene: TRBV5-1
J gene: TRBJ2-7
CDR3 protein: CASSPRDISYEQYF
CDR3 DNA: TGCGCCAGCAGCCCCCGGGACATTTCCTACGAGCAGTACTTC

CDR3 length: 13
clone size: -
D gene: -
V gene: TRBV7-3
J gene: TRBJ2-5
CDR3 protein: CASSTGYQETQYF
CDR3 DNA: TGTGCCAGCAGCACAGGGTACCAAGAGACCCAGTACTTC

CDR3 length: 14
clone size: -
D gene: -
V gene: TRBV30
J gene: TRBJ2-1
CDR3 protein: CAYTQGAAYNEQFF
CDR3 DNA: TGTGCCTACACACAGGGAGCCGCCTACAATGAGCAGTTCTTC

CDR3 length: 13
clone size: -
D gene: -
V gene: TRBV28
J gene: TRBJ1-1
CDR3 protein: CASTLAQPTEAFF
CDR3 DNA: TGTGCCAGCACCCTCGCACAGCCCACTGAAGCTTTCTTT

CDR3 length: 13
clone size: -
D gene: -
V gene: TRBV2
J gene: TRBJ1-4
CDR3 protein: CASNTVSNEKLFF
CDR3 DNA: TGTGCCAGCAATACAGTCTCTAATGAAAAACTGTTTTTT

CDR3 length: 13
clone size: once
D gene: -
V gene: TRBV13
J gene: TRBJ2-1
CDR3 protein: CASSFQAANEQFF
CDR3 DNA: TGTGCCAGCAGCTTCCAAGCGGCCAATGAGCAGTTCTTC

CDR3 length: 11
clone size: -
D gene: -
V gene: TRBV28
J gene: TRBJ1-2
CDR3 protein: CASSRDYGYTF
CDR3 DNA: TGTGCCAGCTCCAGGGACTATGGCTACACCTTC

CDR3 length: 14
clone size: -
D gene: TRBD1
V gene: TRBV2
J gene: TRBJ2-7
CDR3 protein: CASSVQGVPYEQYF
CDR3 DNA: TGTGCCAGCAGTGTCCAGGGGGTGCCCTACGAGCAGTACTTC

CDR3 length: 13
clone size: -
D gene: -
V gene: TRBV6-5
J gene: TRBJ1-6
CDR3 protein: CASSRRDNSPLHF
CDR3 DNA: TGTGCCAGCTCCCGACGGGATAATTCACCCCTCCACTTT

CDR3 length: 17
clone size: -
D gene: TRBD2
V gene: TRBV5-6
J gene: TRBJ2-1
CDR3 protein: CASSLGQYRGGRNEQFF
CDR3 DNA: TGTGCCAGCAGCTTGGGTCAGTATCGGGGGGGCCGGAATGAGCAGTTCTTC